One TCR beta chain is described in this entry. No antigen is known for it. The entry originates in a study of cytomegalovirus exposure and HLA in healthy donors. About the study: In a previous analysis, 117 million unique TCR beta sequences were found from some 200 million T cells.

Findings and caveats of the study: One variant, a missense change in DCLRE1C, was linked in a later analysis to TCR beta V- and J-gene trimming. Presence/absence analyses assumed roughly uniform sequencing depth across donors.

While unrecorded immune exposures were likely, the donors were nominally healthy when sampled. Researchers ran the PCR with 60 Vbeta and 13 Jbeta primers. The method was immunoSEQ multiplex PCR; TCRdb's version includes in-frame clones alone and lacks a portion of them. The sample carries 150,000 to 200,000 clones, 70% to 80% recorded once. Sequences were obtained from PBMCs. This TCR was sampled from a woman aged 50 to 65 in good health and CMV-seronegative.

The DNA of the CDR3 is TGTGCCAGCAGCTGGACAGGGACGAACCAAGAGACCCAGTACTTC. It yields the protein CASSWTGTNQETQYF. The rearrangement uses TRBV9 and TRBJ2-5; 8 bases are shared with TRBD1. This CDR3 spans 15 amino acids. Germline V gene lookup returns CDR1 SGDLS and CDR2 YYNGEE. The ends lost 4 bases at V and 0 bases at J; junction bases unmatched: 5.